This section outlines one T cell receptor beta chain sequence together with its context. Looked up from germline, CDR1 is DFQATT and CDR2 is SNEGSKA (reference sequence). Trimming shortened V by 3 bases and J by 5 bases, and 14 bases separated the two germline ends. The CDR3 has 14 residues. Alongside a J-beta primer mix, a sample-barcoded 5' primer served in a second PCR lasting roughly 7 to 11 cycles. TCRdb ran MiXCR on the 5' RACE reads and lists one entry per CDR3 protein. The sample yields under 1,000,000 distinct CDR3 sequences, 35% to 60% seen once. The sample belongs to a study of blood T cells in healthy people across ages.

This clonotype was sampled from a man at least 80 years old in good health. The chain employs TRBV20-1 and TRBJ2-1; weak D call: TRBD1 (5 bases). Source material: blood. The CDR3 DNA follows: TGCAGTGCTAGTGTCGGGTTGGGGCACAATGAGCAGTTCTTC. Its protein is CSASVGLGHNEQFF.